One sample yielded the 31 T cell receptor beta chains listed below, sequenced in a study of Graves' ophthalmopathy and Graves' hyperthyroidism. RNA transcripts provided the template for amplifying TCR beta CDR3 regions. Scientists carried out first-round RT-PCR using HTBI primers and then a second-round multiplex PCR. TCRdb ran MiXCR on the multiplex PCR reads and lists one entry per CDR3 protein. The sample yields roughly 420,000 distinct CDR3 sequences, approximately 21% seen once. Sequenced sample: peripheral blood. The receptors here all came from a young woman with stable Graves' hyperthyroidism.

This clonotype was recorded at least ten times. This rearrangement joins TRBV6-5 to TRBJ2-5; the D call may be TRBD1 or TRBD2 (6 bases each). In germline, CDR1 is MNHEY, CDR2 SVGAGI. The CDR3 spans 15 residues. The V end was cut by 0 bases, the J end by 4 bases, with 12 bases between. Here the CDR3 reads CASSYSIKGGETQYF. Here the CDR3 DNA reads TGTGCCAGCAGTTACTCGATTAAGGGGGGAGAGACCCAGTACTTC.

For this clonotype: Germline is not matched at one junction end, which may reflect a read error. The V gene is TRBV6-1, the J gene TRBJ2-7, with D unclear. CDR1 and CDR2 from the germline V gene are MNHNS and SASEGT. This CDR3 spans 12 amino acids. The CDR3 DNA is TGTGCCAGCGGAACGGAAATCGACGATCAGTACTTC. Protein: CASGTEIDDQYF.

The chain carries TRBV6-1 and TRBJ1-5; no reliable D call. The germline V and J ends were trimmed by 7 bases and 3 bases, with 7 bases remaining between them. CDR1 and CDR2 (germline): MNHNS, SASEGT. This CDR3 has 12 amino acids. Here the CDR3 reads CASTGFNQPQHF. In nucleotides, the CDR3 is TGTGCCAGCACAGGTTTCAATCAGCCCCAGCATTTT.

The chain uses TRBV28 and TRBJ2-7; unclear D gene. Germline loops: CDR1 MDHEN, CDR2 SYDVKM. The CDR3 covers 11 residues. Trimming took 7 bases from V and 7 from J, leaving 11 bases between them. DNA for the CDR3: TGTGCCAGCAAAAGGGATGGTGAGCAGTACTTC. Protein sequence: CASKRDGEQYF. Drawing the rest from reference TRBV28 and TRBJ2-7, the complete variable domain is DVKVTQSSRYLVKRTGEKVFLECVQDMDHENMFWYRQDPGLGLRLIYFSYDVKMKEKGDIPEGYSVSREKKERFSLILESASTNQTSMYLCASKRDGEQYFGPGTRLTVT.

This clonotype was counted only a few times. The V gene is TRBV12-5, the J gene TRBJ1-1; D is unclear. The CDR3 extends over 15 amino acids. Germline V gene lookup returns CDR1 LGHNT and CDR2 FRNRAP. The V gene lost 0 bases and the J gene lost 6 bases, with 14 bases spanning the gap. The CDR3 loop is CASGLVGGSEPEAFF. For the CDR3, the DNA is TGTGCTAGTGGTTTGGTAGGCGGTTCTGAACCTGAAGCTTTCTTT.

This clonotype was observed once. The chain combines TRBV6-1 with TRBJ1-2, with 8 nucleotides matching TRBD1. The V segment lost 5 bases and the J segment 2 bases; nucleotides outside the gene matches: 10. Per the germline V gene, CDR1 is MNHNS and CDR2 is SASEGT. The CDR3 spans 16 residues. CDR3 sequence reads: CASSRQGDRRNYGYTF. DNA for the CDR3: TGTGCCAGCAGTCGCCAGGGGGACAGGAGAAACTATGGCTACACCTTC.

The table lists this clonotype with a few counts. The rearrangement joins TRBV5-1 to TRBJ1-2; tentative D call: TRBD1 (5 bases). The V and J ends lost 5 bases and 8 bases respectively, with 16 bases between them. The length of the CDR3 is 13 residues. Germline-derived CDR1 and CDR2 are SGHRS and YFSETQ. This chain's CDR3 is CASSPAGLDGYTF. Here the CDR3 DNA reads TGCGCCAGCAGTCCTGCGGGGCTAGACGGCTACACCTTC.

This clonotype was detected only a few times. The J gene is TRBJ1-3, the V gene TRBV12-3 or TRBV12-4; D may be TRBD1 (5 bases). CDR3 length: 14 amino acids. V shed 1 base and J shed 4 bases, with 8 bases lying between them. CDR3 region: CASSLGGVGNTIYF. The CDR3 DNA sequence: TGTGCCAGCAGTTTAGGAGGGGTCGGAAACACCATATATTTT.

The V and J genes are TRBV7-2 and TRBJ2-7, with a weak D call TRBD2 (6 bases). Germline values: CDR1 SGHTA, CDR2 FQGNSA. V lost 1 base, J lost 9 bases, and 13 bases lay in between. This CDR3 is 13 amino acids long. The CDR3 loop reads CASSLDPGTGQYF. CDR3 nucleotides: TGTGCCAGCAGCTTAGATCCCGGGACTGGGCAGTACTTC.

V usage is TRBV11-1 and J usage is TRBJ2-7; TRBD1 agrees at 9 bases. The trim removed 0 bases at V and 3 bases at J, leaving 21 bases unmatched. The CDR3 covers 21 residues. The germline gives CDR1 SGHAT, CDR2 FQDESV (reference sequence). The DNA of the CDR3 is TGTGCCAGCAGCTTAGCAATCAACCGGGACAGGGACCCTGTGCTGGGCTACGAGCAGTACTTC. Its translation: CASSLAINRDRDPVLGYEQYF.

This clonotype occurred many times. This rearrangement joins TRBV5-1 to TRBJ1-1; TRBD1 is a possible D gene (6 bases). V dropped 6 bases and J dropped 2 bases, with 14 bases sitting between them. This CDR3 contains 14 residues. The V gene's germline CDR1 is SGHRS and CDR2 YFSETQ. CDR3 nucleotide sequence: TGCGCCAGCAAATCAGGGGTGAGAAACACTGAAGCTTTCTTT. It is translated as CASKSGVRNTEAFF.

This clonotype was seen a single time. The DNA of the CDR3 is TGTGCCAGCAGTCCCTCACTAGCAGCGGCCTCCTACGAGCAGTACTTC. This encodes CASSPSLAAASYEQYF. This rearrangement joins TRBV12-3 or TRBV12-4 to TRBJ2-7; tentative D call: TRBD2 (6 bases). Trimming stripped 5 bases from V and 0 bases from J, with 17 bases between. The CDR3 contains 16 residues.

This clonotype was recorded many times. The chain combines TRBV11-2 with TRBJ1-1; weak D call: TRBD1 (5 bases). Between the trimmed V and J ends, which lost 4 bases and 7 bases, there was a span of 16 bases. Germline V gene sequence: CDR1 SGHAT, CDR2 FQNNGV. The CDR3 contains 14 residues. Here the CDR3 DNA reads TGTGCCAGCAGCTCAAGGACACTATTTTATGAAGCTTTCTTT. Translation: CASSSRTLFYEAFF.

In its sample, this clonotype was seen once. The V call is TRBV5-1, the J call TRBJ2-7; perhaps TRBD1 as D (5 bases). Germline-derived CDR1 and CDR2 are SGHRS and YFSETQ. Deletions cut 4 bases from V and 5 bases from J, with 13 bases between. The CDR3 is 13 residues long. CDR3 DNA: TGCGCCAGCAGCCCTGTGGTCAGGGACGAGCAGTACTTC. Its protein is CASSPVVRDEQYF.

This clonotype was recorded at least ten times. The chain carries TRBV12-3 or TRBV12-4 and TRBJ1-2; D is unresolved. The CDR3 has 12 amino acids. The ends were cut back, 2 bases at V and 2 bases at J, with 3 bases in the middle. Here the CDR3 DNA reads TGTGCCAGCAGTTTACAAAACTATGGCTACACCTTC. It specifies CASSLQNYGYTF.

The chain employs TRBV25-1 and TRBJ2-7; D gene unclear. Germline CDR1 is MGHDK and CDR2 is SYGVNS. The CDR3 runs 12 residues. CDR3 bases: TGTGCCAGCAGTGCGACGTCCTACGAGCAGTACGTG. The encoded protein is CASSATSYEQYV.

The chain uses TRBV3-1 and TRBJ2-7; D may be TRBD2 (5 bases). The CDR3 extends over 16 amino acids. The germline gives CDR1 LGHDT, CDR2 YNNKEL (reference sequence). Trimming took 0 bases from V and 3 from J, leaving 15 bases between them. For the CDR3, the DNA is TGTGCCAGCAGCCAAGACCTCGCGGACTTATTCTACGAGCAGTACTTC. Protein: CASSQDLADLFYEQYF.

The gene calls are TRBV27 and TRBJ2-2, with TRBD2 identical over 12 bases. CDR1 and CDR2 from the germline V gene are MNHEY and SMNVEV (reference sequence). This CDR3 is built from 16 residues. V was clipped by 6 bases and J by 0 bases; unmatched bases: 2. The CDR3 coding sequence is TGTGCCAGCAGGCGACTAGCGGGAGCGAACACCGGGGAGCTGTTTTTT. As protein: CASRRLAGANTGELFF.

This chain joins TRBV20-1 and TRBJ1-6, with 10 nucleotides matching TRBD1. With 8 bases clipped from V and 8 bases from J, the junction kept 9 bases outside the gene matches. Per germline, CDR1 DFQATT and CDR2 SNEGSKA (reference sequence). The CDR3 is 14 amino acids. DNA for the CDR3: TGCAGTCGTTCTCTCGGGACAGGGGATTCACCCCTCCACTTT. Translation: CSRSLGTGDSPLHF.

This clonotype appeared many times. The V call is TRBV12-3 or TRBV12-4, the J call TRBJ1-3, with 8 bases matching TRBD1. The junction had 8 bases not matched to a gene; V was cut back by 6 bases and J by 4 bases. The CDR3 contains 15 residues. The CDR3 reads CASRPQGAVGNTIYF. In DNA, the CDR3 is TGTGCCAGCAGACCGCAGGGGGCGGTGGGAAACACCATATATTTT.

This clonotype was picked up many times. The chain is built from TRBV10-3 and TRBJ1-5, with TRBD1 identical over 8 bases. Germline V gene data show CDR1 as ENHRY and CDR2 as SYGVKD. The CDR3 is 14 amino acids. Unmatched junction bases numbered 1, after V lost 4 bases and J lost 2 bases. For the CDR3, the DNA is TGTGCCATCAGTGTGGACAGGGGCAATCAGCCCCAGCATTTT. This sequence encodes CAISVDRGNQPQHF.

This clonotype was seen only a few times. The rearrangement joins TRBV11-2 to TRBJ2-5; TRBD1 matches 9 bases. Germline values: CDR1 SGHAT, CDR2 FQNNGV. This CDR3 spans 14 amino acids. V trimming: 1 base; J trimming: 4 bases; junction bases outside the gene matches: 1. For the CDR3, the DNA is TGTGCCAGCAGCTTAGGGGACAGGGCAGAGACCCAGTACTTC. Translated, it gives CASSLGDRAETQYF.

This clonotype was recorded many times. J is TRBJ2-7 and V is TRBV14; D unresolved. This CDR3 comprises 12 residues. The V gene's germline CDR1 is SGHDN and CDR2 FVKESK. The V end was cut by 6 bases, the J end by 0 bases, with 6 bases between. CDR3 loop: CASRGYSYEQYF. The CDR3 DNA is TGTGCCAGCAGGGGGTACTCCTACGAGCAGTACTTC.

The rearrangement uses TRBV9 and TRBJ2-2; D possibly uses TRBD1 or TRBD2 (5 bases each). Trimming removed 8 bases at V and 3 bases at J, with 14 bases between. The length of the CDR3 is 14 residues. Germline V gene sequence: CDR1 SGDLS, CDR2 YYNGEE. CDR3 DNA sequence: TGTGCCAGTCAGGGACCCTCCGACACCGGGGAGCTGTTTTTT. Translation: CASQGPSDTGELFF.

This clonotype came up a few times. This may be a read error: a much more frequent sequence differs by one nucleotide. The rearrangement uses TRBV20-1 and TRBJ2-5, with D possibly being TRBD2 (5 bases). Germline CDR1 DFQATT, CDR2 SNEGSKA (reference sequence). There are 12 residues in the CDR3. CDR3 in amino acids: CSASELWETKYF. The CDR3 DNA reads as TGCAGTGCTAGTGAGCTTTGGGAGACCAAGTACTTC.

This clonotype was seen many times. The V call is TRBV20-1, the J call TRBJ2-5; 7 bases map to TRBD2. Germline CDR1 DFQATT, CDR2 SNEGSKA (reference sequence). The CDR3 runs to 18 residues. V was pared by 7 bases and J by 0 bases, with 20 bases of the junction left unmatched. CDR3 in amino acids: CSVTDSRGGRGYQETQYF. The CDR3 region has the DNA TGCAGTGTTACGGACTCTCGAGGCGGGAGAGGGTACCAAGAGACCCAGTACTTC.

This clonotype was observed many times. V gene TRBV20-1 combines with J gene TRBJ1-1; D gene unclear. Between the trimmed V and J ends, which lost 5 bases and 0 bases, there was a span of 13 bases. CDR3 length: 14 amino acids. Germline V gives CDR1 DFQATT, CDR2 SNEGSKA (reference sequence). CDR3 loop: CSARDRTVNTEAFF. In nucleotides, the CDR3 is TGCAGTGCTCGCGATCGGACGGTGAACACTGAAGCTTTCTTT.

This sequence joins TRBV12-5 and TRBJ1-6, with 7 bases that match TRBD1. The germline gives CDR1 LGHNT, CDR2 FRNRAP. Losses at the gene ends were 0 bases for V and 0 bases for J; bases not matched to a gene: 8. The CDR3 sequence is 19 residues long. The CDR3 spells CASGLVTGTESSYNSPLHF. The CDR3 nucleotides read TGTGCTAGTGGTTTGGTAACGGGGACAGAAAGCTCCTATAATTCACCCCTCCACTTT.

J is TRBJ2-6 and V is TRBV9, with a tentative D call TRBD2 (6 bases). The CDR3 totals 15 residues. Germline V gene data show CDR1 as SGDLS and CDR2 as YYNGEE. The germline V and J ends were trimmed by 3 bases and 3 bases, with 10 bases remaining between them. The CDR3 nucleotides are TGTGCCAGCAGCGCGGGGGAGTTTGGGGCCAACGTCCTGACTTTC. Amino acid sequence: CASSAGEFGANVLTF.

The rearrangement uses TRBV2 and TRBJ1-3, with TRBD1 as a possible D gene (6 bases). V was shortened by 3 bases and J by 0 bases, with 12 bases between the two germline ends. The CDR3 has 16 amino acids. The V gene's germline CDR1 is SNHLY and CDR2 FYNNEI. CDR3 loop: CASSEEGGPSGNTIYF. Here the CDR3 DNA reads TGTGCCAGCAGTGAGGAGGGGGGACCCTCTGGAAACACCATATATTTT.

This clonotype was counted many times. In DNA, the CDR3 is TGTGCCAGCAGTTACGAGGGCGCCAAAAACATTCAGTACTTC. It yields the protein CASSYEGAKNIQYF. V is TRBV6-2 or TRBV6-3 and J is TRBJ2-4, with D possibly TRBD2 on 5 matching bases. Trimming left V 2 bases short and J 1 base short, with 6 bases between. This CDR3 is built from 14 residues. Germline V lookup: CDR1 MNHEY, CDR2 SVGEGT.